This TCR beta chain was identified during a study of T cell repertoires in cytomegalovirus infection. Per the germline V gene, CDR1 is SGHTA and CDR2 is FQGNSA. The CDR3 loop spans 16 amino acids. V lost 8 bases and J 2 bases, leaving 20 bases between the germline ends. A single record per CDR3 protein comes from TCRdb applying MiXCR to the reads. The table shows 550,000 to 700,000 distinct CDR3 sequences, with 40% occurring only once. This clonotype has a count of ten or more. Its target is unknown. The chain employs TRBV7-2 and TRBJ2-3; D is possibly TRBD1 (6 bases). The clonotype was recovered from a human donor in good health (CMV status not recorded). Some clones in this sample may be carry-over from other donors' samples. Sequencing was performed on cultured PBMCs, taken from culture after CMV antigen stimulation. CDR3: CASRLLGQLLTDTQYF. The CDR3, as DNA: TGTGCCAGCCGGCTACTCGGACAGCTTCTCACAGATACGCAGTATTTT.